Listed here are 2 T cell receptor beta chains from one sample, sequenced in a study of blood T cell repertoires in COVID-19. Sequencing was performed with immunoSEQ multiplex PCR; in TCRdb, only in-frame clones are kept and a portion is missing. The sample carries about 260,000 clones, approximately 79% recorded once. Input material: PBMCs or T cells enriched from blood (not recorded which). These receptors came from a young man with acute COVID-19.

The chain joins TRBV5-4 to TRBJ2-2; 7 bases are a match to TRBD2. The germline V gene encodes CDR1 SGHNT and CDR2 YYREEE (reference sequence). This CDR3 contains 15 residues. The trim removed 4 bases at V and 5 bases at J, leaving 8 bases unmatched. The CDR3: CASSATRGSTGELFF. Written as DNA, the CDR3 is TGTGCCAGCAGCGCCACCCGCGGGAGTACCGGGGAGCTGTTTTTT.

CDR3 nucleotides: TGTGCCAGCAGCCATAGCGGAAGACAAGAGACCCAGTACTTC. Its translation: CASSHSGRQETQYF. The chain has TRBV7-3 and TRBJ2-5; TRBD2 might be the D (6 bases). This CDR3 comprises 14 residues. CDR1 and CDR2 (germline): SGHTA, FQGTGA. Deletions cut 5 bases from V and 2 bases from J, with 12 bases between. Variable domain in full (rest from reference TRBV7-3 and TRBJ2-5): GAGVSQTPSNKVTEKGKYVELRCDPISGHTALYWYRQSLGQGPEFLIYFQGTGAADDSGLPNDRFFAVRPEGSVSTLKIQRTERGDSAVYLCASSHSGRQETQYFGPGTRLLVL.